This record looks at one T cell receptor beta chain sequence and its context. This clonotype was seen ten or more times. It has no known antigen specificity. The record has no base qualities; no much larger clone is one base away. Reading from cysteine to phenylalanine, the CDR3 counts 14 amino acids. Only CDR3 DNA is held: 42 bases, read in frame from base 1. Per the germline V gene, SQVTM is the CDR1 and ANQGSEA is the CDR2. V gives up 6 bases and J gives up 3 bases, and the segment between their germline ends measures 16 bases. Library preparation used PCR. The instrument given in TCRdb is Illumina HiSeq 2500. TCR library preparation used molecular barcoding, with unique molecular identifiers applied to normalize quantification of the TCRbeta repertoire. TCRdb ran its own pipeline on the public reads, namely fastp trimming at Q25 and MiXCR clone calling, and kept in-frame beta chains. Rows are unified per CDR3 protein, each entry keeping the most common DNA and genes. The sample table shows approximately 590,000 distinct CDR3 sequences, and more than 9% are seen once. Less than 5% of the sample is taken by the ten largest.

The record originates from a study of T-cell reconstitution after alpha-beta-depleted transplantation in children (dated by TCRdb to 2016 to 2017). Context from the whole study: Using TCR repertoire profiling, the study quantitatively followed how T-cell immune reconstitution unfolded in children after TCRalphabeta/CD19-depleted allogeneic hematopoietic cell transplantation.

The chain is made from TRBV29-1 and TRBJ2-3; the D segment may tentatively be TRBD1 or TRBD2, each giving 6 matched bases. Sequencing was performed on PBMCs from the stem cell graft donor, taken from the stem cell graft. The TCR comes from a human donor who donated a stem cell graft to a child with acute myeloid leukemia. The CDR3: CSVRDNRGTDTQYF. The DNA sequence is as follows: TGCAGCGTCCGGGACAACCGGGGGACAGATACGCAGTATTTT.